This T cell receptor (beta chain) derives from a study of identical twins. This clonotype has a handful of counts. The target antigen is unknown. This CDR3 is built from 17 residues. Germline values: CDR1 DFQATT, CDR2 SNEGSKA (reference sequence). V gave up 5 bases and J gave up 1 base, with 23 bases separating them. After template switching added a universal primer site, the resulting cDNA carried unique molecular identifiers. TCRdb reprocessed the 5' RACE reads with MiXCR, giving one entry per CDR3 protein. Seen here are nearly 200,000 distinct CDR3 sequences, more than 15% observed once, and the top ten hold 40% to 45%. Whole-study results and caveats: Beta clonotypes that were abundant in cord blood contained fewer insertions, a pattern absent from memory repertoires.

The data were also submitted as part of a second study, on T cells expressing NK-cell markers. According to that study: Sorted CD3+CD56+NKG2C+, CD3+CD56+NKG2C- and CD3+CD56-NKG2C+ T cells supplied TCR beta repertoires.

This TCR was sampled from a young woman in good health. Sequenced material: CD8+ T cells sorted from blood. V gene TRBV20-1 combines with J gene TRBJ1-1; D is unresolved. CDR3 bases: TGCAGTGCTGAAAATAATCGGGTTACAATCGCGAACACTGAAGCTTTCTTT. It is translated as CSAENNRVTIANTEAFF.